These T cell receptor beta chains were read from a single sample in a study of blood T cell repertoires in COVID-19. Produced via immunoSEQ multiplex PCR; TCRdb's table is partial and in-frame only. The data show roughly 11,000 clones, approximately 82% seen once. What was sequenced was peripheral blood. These receptors all stem from a human donor in a cohort sampled during active COVID-19. CDR3s include the opening cysteine and the closing phenylalanine or tryptophan. Each record gives: CDR3 protein, CDR3 DNA, clone size, J gene, D gene, V gene. D genes are given only for firm matches. Only some rows state a clone size, as once, few, many or a class for expanded clones.

CDR3aa: CASSSTLVTVEKLFF
CDR3nt: TGTGCCAGTAGTTCAACCCTCGTGACAGTTGAAAAACTGTTTTTT
abundance: .
j_gene: TRBJ1-4
d_gene: .
v_gene: TRBV19

CDR3aa: CASSLGTSGSSYEQYF
CDR3nt: TGTGCCAGCAGCTTAGGGACTAGCGGGAGTAGCTACGAGCAGTACTTC
abundance: .
j_gene: TRBJ2-7
d_gene: TRBD2
v_gene: TRBV7-8

CDR3aa: CASSYGQGKAEAFF
CDR3nt: TGTGCCAGCAGTTACGGGCAGGGAAAAGCTGAAGCTTTCTTT
abundance: .
j_gene: TRBJ1-1
d_gene: .
v_gene: TRBV6-5

CDR3aa: CASSTGRTGRGTQYF
CDR3nt: TGTGCCAGTAGTACCGGCAGGACAGGGAGGGGGACCCAGTACTTC
abundance: .
j_gene: TRBJ2-5
d_gene: .
v_gene: TRBV19

CDR3aa: CASSVGTAGNTIYF
CDR3nt: TGTGCCAGCAGCGTAGGTACTGCTGGAAACACCATATATTTT
abundance: once
j_gene: TRBJ1-3
d_gene: .
v_gene: TRBV9

CDR3aa: CASSQDRSGRWLGYTGELFF
CDR3nt: TGTGCCAGCAGCCAAGACCGGAGCGGGAGGTGGTTGGGGTACACCGGGGAGCTGTTTTTT
abundance: once
j_gene: TRBJ2-2
d_gene: TRBD2
v_gene: TRBV3-1/TRBV3-2

CDR3aa: CASSQMGEQGVTGYTF
CDR3nt: TGTGCCAGCAGCCAGATGGGGGAGCAGGGGGTTACTGGCTACACCTTC
abundance: .
j_gene: TRBJ1-2
d_gene: TRBD1
v_gene: TRBV3-1/TRBV3-2

CDR3aa: CASSVGGQPTYEQYF
CDR3nt: TGTGCCAGCAGCGTAGGGGGACAGCCAACCTACGAGCAGTACTTC
abundance: .
j_gene: TRBJ2-7
d_gene: TRBD1
v_gene: TRBV9

CDR3aa: CASGWGGLSYGYTF
CDR3nt: TGTGCCAGCGGATGGGGGGGTCTAAGCTATGGCTACACCTTC
abundance: .
j_gene: TRBJ1-2
d_gene: .
v_gene: TRBV27

CDR3aa: CAISPGDSYNEQFF
CDR3nt: TGTGCCATCAGTCCGGGTGACTCCTACAATGAGCAGTTCTTC
abundance: few
j_gene: TRBJ2-1
d_gene: .
v_gene: TRBV10-3

CDR3aa: CASSLGLATPEQYF
CDR3nt: TGCGCCAGCAGCTTGGGTCTAGCAACCCCCGAGCAGTACTTC
abundance: .
j_gene: TRBJ2-7
d_gene: .
v_gene: TRBV5-1

CDR3aa: CASSLLLAGGNEQFF
CDR3nt: TGCGCCAGCAGCTTGTTACTAGCGGGAGGGAATGAGCAGTTCTTC
abundance: once
j_gene: TRBJ2-1
d_gene: TRBD2
v_gene: TRBV5-1

CDR3aa: CASSTQADTEAFF
CDR3nt: TGTGCCAGCTCAACACAGGCGGACACTGAAGCTTTCTTT
abundance: .
j_gene: TRBJ1-1
d_gene: .
v_gene: TRBV18

CDR3aa: CAWSVGGGGYEQYF
CDR3nt: TGTGCCTGGAGCGTCGGAGGGGGGGGCTACGAGCAGTACTTC
abundance: .
j_gene: TRBJ2-7
d_gene: .
v_gene: TRBV30

CDR3aa: CASSVGVGTDTQYF
CDR3nt: TGTGCCAGCAGCGTAGGGGTCGGGACAGATACGCAGTATTTT
abundance: once
j_gene: TRBJ2-3
d_gene: .
v_gene: TRBV9

CDR3aa: CASSVVKDLSAEAFF
CDR3nt: TGTGCCAGCAGCGTAGTGAAGGATCTGAGCGCTGAAGCTTTCTTT
abundance: .
j_gene: TRBJ1-1
d_gene: .
v_gene: TRBV9

CDR3aa: CASSPPGQGNSPLHF
CDR3nt: TGTGCCAGTAGTCCCCCGGGACAGGGCAATTCACCCCTCCACTTT
abundance: .
j_gene: TRBJ1-6
d_gene: TRBD1
v_gene: TRBV19

CDR3aa: CASSRNRGETQYF
CDR3nt: TGTGCCAGTAGTAGAAACAGGGGAGAGACCCAGTACTTC
abundance: once
j_gene: TRBJ2-5
d_gene: TRBD1
v_gene: TRBV19

CDR3aa: CASSQDLGGAGPRGYTF
CDR3nt: TGCGCCAGCAGCCAAGATTTGGGTGGGGCCGGGCCTAGAGGCTACACCTTC
abundance: .
j_gene: TRBJ1-2
d_gene: .
v_gene: TRBV4-1

CDR3aa: CAGGQDGHASGGYEQYF
CDR3nt: TGTGCTGGCGGGCAGGATGGGCATGCTAGCGGGGGCTACGAGCAGTACTTC
abundance: .
j_gene: TRBJ2-7
d_gene: TRBD2
v_gene: TRBV6-4

CDR3aa: CASRGRDVAGANVLTF
CDR3nt: TGTGCCAGTAGAGGGAGGGATGTTGCTGGGGCCAACGTCCTGACTTTC
abundance: .
j_gene: TRBJ2-6
d_gene: TRBD2
v_gene: TRBV19

CDR3aa: CASSYSGRSADTQYF
CDR3nt: TGTGCCAGCAGTTACTCGGGCAGATCCGCAGATACGCAGTATTTT
abundance: few
j_gene: TRBJ2-3
d_gene: .
v_gene: TRBV6-5

CDR3aa: CASSPGTSGSSYNEQFF
CDR3nt: TGCGCCAGCAGCCCCGGGACTAGCGGCAGCTCCTACAATGAGCAGTTCTTC
abundance: .
j_gene: TRBJ2-1
d_gene: TRBD2
v_gene: TRBV5-1

CDR3aa: CASSLEGNYGYTF
CDR3nt: TGTGCCAGCAGCTTGGAGGGGAACTATGGCTACACCTTC
abundance: .
j_gene: TRBJ1-2
d_gene: .
v_gene: TRBV5-5

CDR3aa: CASSQSGAGGAFEQYF
CDR3nt: TGTGCCAGCAGCCAATCGGGAGCGGGAGGGGCTTTCGAGCAGTACTTC
abundance: .
j_gene: TRBJ2-7
d_gene: TRBD2
v_gene: TRBV3-1/TRBV3-2

CDR3aa: CASSFTAGNEQFF
CDR3nt: TGCGCCAGCAGCTTTACAGCGGGGAATGAGCAGTTCTTC
abundance: .
j_gene: TRBJ2-1
d_gene: TRBD2
v_gene: TRBV5-1

CDR3aa: CASSQAGGTEAFF
CDR3nt: TGTGCCAGCAGCCAGGCTGGAGGGACTGAAGCTTTCTTT
abundance: .
j_gene: TRBJ1-1
d_gene: .
v_gene: TRBV6-5

CDR3aa: CASSFVQGSDTQYF
CDR3nt: TGTGCCAGCAGTTTCGTACAGGGGTCAGATACGCAGTATTTT
abundance: .
j_gene: TRBJ2-3
d_gene: TRBD1
v_gene: TRBV28

CDR3aa: CASSLQSLQGYGYTF
CDR3nt: TGTGCCAGCAGCCTCCAATCTCTACAGGGTTATGGCTACACCTTC
abundance: .
j_gene: TRBJ1-2
d_gene: .
v_gene: TRBV16

CDR3aa: CASSPVLAFSSYEQYF
CDR3nt: TGTGCCAGCAGCCCCGTACTAGCGTTTAGCTCCTACGAGCAGTACTTC
abundance: .
j_gene: TRBJ2-7
d_gene: TRBD2
v_gene: TRBV7-8

CDR3aa: CASSPDRVVNYGYTF
CDR3nt: TGTGCCAGCAGCCCCGACAGGGTTGTGAACTATGGCTACACCTTC
abundance: .
j_gene: TRBJ1-2
d_gene: TRBD1
v_gene: TRBV5-4

CDR3aa: CASSLGPSTYEQYF
CDR3nt: TGTGCCAGCAGCTTAGGTCCTAGTACCTACGAGCAGTACTTC
abundance: .
j_gene: TRBJ2-7
d_gene: .
v_gene: TRBV7-8